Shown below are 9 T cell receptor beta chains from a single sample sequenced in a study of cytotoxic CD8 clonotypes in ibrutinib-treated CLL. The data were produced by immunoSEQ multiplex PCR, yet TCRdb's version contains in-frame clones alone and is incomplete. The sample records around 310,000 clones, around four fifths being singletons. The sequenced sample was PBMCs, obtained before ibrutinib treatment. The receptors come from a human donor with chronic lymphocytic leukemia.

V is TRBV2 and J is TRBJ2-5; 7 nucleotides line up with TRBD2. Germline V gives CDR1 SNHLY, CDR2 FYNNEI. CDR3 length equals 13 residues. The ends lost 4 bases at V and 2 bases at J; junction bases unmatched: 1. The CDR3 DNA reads TGTGCCAGCAGTGGGGAGGGTCAAGAGACCCAGTACTTC. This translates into CASSGEGQETQYF.

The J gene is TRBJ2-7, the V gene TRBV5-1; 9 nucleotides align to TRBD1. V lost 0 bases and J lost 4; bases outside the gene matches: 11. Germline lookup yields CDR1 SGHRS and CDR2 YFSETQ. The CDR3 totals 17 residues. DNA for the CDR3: TGCGCCAGCAGCTTGGGGGGACAGGGAATTAAAGGTTACGAGCAGTACTTC. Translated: CASSLGGQGIKGYEQYF.

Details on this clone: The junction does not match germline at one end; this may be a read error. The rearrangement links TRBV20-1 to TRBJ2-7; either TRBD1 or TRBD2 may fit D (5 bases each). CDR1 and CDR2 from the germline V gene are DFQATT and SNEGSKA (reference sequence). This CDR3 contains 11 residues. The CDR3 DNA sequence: TGCAGTGCTAGAGTGGAGGACACTTTTAGCTTC. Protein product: CSARVEDTFSF.

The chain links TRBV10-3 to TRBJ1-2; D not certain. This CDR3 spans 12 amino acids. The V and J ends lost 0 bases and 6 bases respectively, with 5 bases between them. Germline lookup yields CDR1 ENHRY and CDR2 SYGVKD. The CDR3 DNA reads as TGTGCCATCAGTGAGTCTAGTAATGGCTACACCTTC. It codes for CAISESSNGYTF.

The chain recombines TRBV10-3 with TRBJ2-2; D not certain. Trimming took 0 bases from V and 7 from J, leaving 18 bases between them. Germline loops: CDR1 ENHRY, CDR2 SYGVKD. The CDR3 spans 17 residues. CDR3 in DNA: TGTGCCATCAGTGAGTCGCCGTCCGATCGGGCGGTCGGGGAGCTGTTTTTT. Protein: CAISESPSDRAVGELFF.

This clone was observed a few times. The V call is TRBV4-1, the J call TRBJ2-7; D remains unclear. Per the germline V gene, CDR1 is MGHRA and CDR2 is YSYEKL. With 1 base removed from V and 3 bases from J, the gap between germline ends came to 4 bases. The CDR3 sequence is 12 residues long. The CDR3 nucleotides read TGCGCCAGCAGCCAAGTGGGCTACGAGCAGTACTTC. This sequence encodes CASSQVGYEQYF.

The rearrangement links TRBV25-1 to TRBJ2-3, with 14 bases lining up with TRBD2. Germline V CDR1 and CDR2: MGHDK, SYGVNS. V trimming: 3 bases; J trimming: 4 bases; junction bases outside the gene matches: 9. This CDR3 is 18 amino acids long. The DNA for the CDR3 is TGTGCCAGCAGTGAGCTATTCCGACTAGCGGGAGGGCCAGATACGCAGTATTTT. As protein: CASSELFRLAGGPDTQYF.

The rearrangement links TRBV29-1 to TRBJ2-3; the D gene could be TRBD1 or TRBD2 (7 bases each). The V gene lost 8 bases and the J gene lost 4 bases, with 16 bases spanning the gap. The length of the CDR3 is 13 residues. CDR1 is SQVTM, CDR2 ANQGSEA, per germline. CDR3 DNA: TGCAGCAAAAGGGGGCTAGCGGCAGATACGCAGTATTTT. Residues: CSKRGLAADTQYF.

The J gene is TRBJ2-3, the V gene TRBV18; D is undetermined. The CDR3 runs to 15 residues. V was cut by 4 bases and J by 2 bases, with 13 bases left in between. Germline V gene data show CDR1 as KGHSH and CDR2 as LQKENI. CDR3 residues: CASSLQKTTTDTQYF. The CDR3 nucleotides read TGTGCCAGCTCACTACAGAAAACTACCACAGATACGCAGTATTTT.